One T cell receptor (beta chain) is described in this entry. Per the germline V gene, CDR1 is ENHRY and CDR2 is SYGVKD. The CDR3 has 15 residues. V was clipped by 4 bases and J by 1 base; unmatched bases: 4. This sample was included in a study of patients and donors after allogeneic stem cell transplantation. One entry per CDR3 protein, called by TCRdb with MiXCR from the RT-PCR reads. The data show 98,000 or so distinct CDR3 sequences, around 33% seen once. The chain links TRBV10-3 to TRBJ2-3; 8 bases fit TRBD2. The clonotype was recovered from a human donor who was either an allogeneic HSCT recipient or a stem cell or donor lymphocyte infusion donor (not recorded which). It is not recorded whose cells these are; they may come from a transplant donor. Specimen: blood, either unsorted or a sorted T cell fraction (not recorded which). CDR3 protein: CAISARGEGTDTQYF. CDR3 coding DNA: TGTGCCATCAGTGCGCGGGGGGAGGGCACAGATACGCAGTATTTT.